A selection of T cell receptor beta chains follows, all from one sample in a study of blood T cells in healthy people across ages. TCRdb processed the 5' RACE reads anew with MiXCR; each CDR3 protein has one entry. The table shows about 620,000 distinct CDR3 sequences, with roughly half occurring only once. The sample was blood. Source of these receptors: a woman of 80 years or more in good health. CDR3s include the opening cysteine and the closing phenylalanine or tryptophan. A D gene is named only where the DNA matches it firmly. Expanded clones are given a class, and other clones once, few, many or no size at all.

CDR3 length	V gene	D gene	J gene	clone size	CDR3 protein	CDR3 DNA
15	TRBV7-8	-	TRBJ2-7	few	CASSILGGGEYEQYF	TGTGCCAGCAGCATCCTAGGGGGGGGGGAGTACGAGCAGTACTTC
15	TRBV7-8	-	TRBJ1-2	once	CASSFCEGLNYGYTF	TGTGCCAGCAGCTTCTGCGAGGGCCTTAACTATGGCTACACCTTC
16	TRBV7-9	-	TRBJ2-6	many	CASSRLLITGANVLTF	TGTGCCAGCAGCCGACTCCTGATTACCGGGGCCAACGTCCTGACTTTC
14	TRBV5-1	-	TRBJ2-5	-	CASSLVGRKETQYF	TGCGCCAGCAGCTTGGTGGGCAGGAAAGAGACCCAGTACTTC
11	TRBV13	-	TRBJ1-1	-	CASSLTTEAFF	TGTGCCAGCAGCTTAACAACTGAAGCTTTCTTT
15	TRBV7-2	-	TRBJ2-7	many	CASSFDSATSYEQYF	TGTGCCAGCAGCTTCGACAGCGCTACCTCCTACGAGCAGTACTTC
14	TRBV2	-	TRBJ2-2	few	CASRARYLAGELFF	TGTGCCAGCAGAGCCCGTTATCTGGCCGGGGAGCTGTTTTTT
19	TRBV2	TRBD2	TRBJ2-3	-	CASHARSQGGSGRADTQYF	TGTGCCAGCCACGCCCGGAGTCAGGGGGGTAGCGGGAGAGCAGATACGCAGTATTTT
16	TRBV5-1	-	TRBJ1-4	once	CASSLQAGHTNEKLFF	TGCGCCAGCAGCCTTCAGGCGGGACACACTAATGAAAAACTGTTTTTT
14	TRBV12-3/TRBV12-4	-	TRBJ2-5	-	CASSLAGGEETQYF	TGTGCCAGCAGCCTCGCAGGAGGGGAAGAGACCCAGTACTTC
15	TRBV7-3	TRBD2	TRBJ2-3	many	CASSPGTIYTDTQYF	TGTGCCAGCAGCCCCGGGACTATCTACACAGATACGCAGTATTTT
15	TRBV28	-	TRBJ2-5	-	CASRRSFRGQETQYF	TGTGCCAGCAGACGTAGCTTCCGTGGCCAAGAGACCCAGTACTTC
16	TRBV20-1	TRBD2	TRBJ2-1	-	CSATLYSGSTYNEQFF	TGCAGTGCGACGCTTTATAGCGGGAGTACCTACAATGAGCAGTTCTTC
14	TRBV27	-	TRBJ2-2	-	CASSFAREVGELFF	TGTGCCAGCAGTTTTGCCAGGGAGGTCGGGGAGCTGTTTTTT
15	TRBV5-1	-	TRBJ2-5	-	CASSLALGSQETQYF	TGCGCCAGCAGCTTGGCTCTCGGGAGTCAAGAGACCCAGTACTTC
14	TRBV7-9	TRBD2	TRBJ2-7	few	CASSLGTSGSEQYF	TGTGCCAGCAGCTTAGGGACTAGCGGGAGCGAGCAGTACTTC
17	TRBV4-1	-	TRBJ2-2	-	CASSQDRTRTGAGELFF	TGCGCCAGCAGCCAAGATCGGACTAGGACAGGCGCCGGGGAGCTGTTTTTT
11	TRBV29-1	-	TRBJ1-2	once	CSVESSLGYTF	TGCAGCGTTGAATCTTCACTTGGCTACACCTTC
11	TRBV20-1	TRBD1	TRBJ1-1	once	CSAKLTGEAFF	TGCAGTGCCAAGTTGACAGGGGAAGCTTTCTTT
14	TRBV20-1	-	TRBJ2-4	-	CSAQFRDTGYIQYF	TGCAGTGCACAGTTCCGGGACACCGGTTACATTCAGTACTTC
13	TRBV28	-	TRBJ2-5	-	CASSHDYQETQYF	TGTGCCAGCAGTCACGACTACCAAGAGACCCAGTACTTC
12	TRBV29-1	-	TRBJ2-1	few	CSVSQGLNEQFF	TGCAGCGTTTCCCAGGGGTTAAATGAGCAGTTCTTC
14	TRBV12-3/TRBV12-4	TRBD2	TRBJ2-5	once	CASSPRRGEETQYF	TGTGCCAGCAGTCCCCGCCGGGGGGAAGAGACCCAGTACTTC
14	TRBV7-6	-	TRBJ2-1	-	CASSLDTEVDEQFF	TGTGCCAGCAGCTTAGATACAGAGGTCGATGAGCAGTTCTTC
15	TRBV27	-	TRBJ1-1	few	CASSLPEIFDTEAFF	TGTGCCAGCAGTTTACCTGAAATCTTCGACACTGAAGCTTTCTTT
14	TRBV15	TRBD2	TRBJ2-3	-	CATSSRGGPDTQYF	TGTGCCACCAGCAGTCGCGGGGGGCCAGATACGCAGTATTTT
16	TRBV7-9	-	TRBJ2-3	-	CASSLGRGLYTDTQYF	TGTGCCAGCAGCTTAGGGAGGGGCCTATACACAGATACGCAGTATTTT
15	TRBV4-1	-	TRBJ1-5	few	CASSQDGALGQPQHF	TGCGCCAGCAGCCAAGATGGGGCTTTAGGTCAGCCCCAGCATTTT
12	TRBV29-1	-	TRBJ2-5	-	CSVYRSSGEQYF	TGCAGCGTTTACAGGTCTTCGGGTGAGCAGTACTTC
14	TRBV2	-	TRBJ1-3	once	CASNSDGSGNTIYF	TGTGCCAGCAATTCGGACGGCTCTGGAAACACCATATATTTT
16	TRBV6-5	TRBD2	TRBJ2-1	-	CASSRGLAGTRNEQFF	TGTGCCAGCAGTCGCGGACTAGCGGGGACTCGCAATGAGCAGTTCTTC
11	TRBV6-5	-	TRBJ1-2	-	CASTGGVAPTF	TGTGCCAGTACCGGAGGAGTGGCCCCCACCTTC
16	TRBV4-1	-	TRBJ2-3	many	CASAVLGLGEADTQYF	TGCGCCAGCGCCGTTTTGGGCCTAGGGGAAGCAGATACGCAGTATTTT
12	TRBV3-1	-	TRBJ2-7	many	CASSHLRDEQYF	TGTGCCAGCAGCCACCTCCGGGACGAGCAGTACTTC
15	TRBV12-3/TRBV12-4	-	TRBJ2-2	-	CASSESGGDTGELFF	TGTGCCAGCAGCGAATCGGGGGGCGACACCGGGGAGCTGTTTTTT
13	TRBV5-1	-	TRBJ1-1	few	CASSLAWDTEAFF	TGCGCCAGCAGCTTGGCCTGGGACACTGAAGCTTTCTTT
14	TRBV29-1	TRBD1	TRBJ2-1	-	CSVDRTGGGNEQFF	TGCAGCGTTGATCGGACAGGGGGCGGGAATGAGCAGTTCTTC
15	TRBV4-2	-	TRBJ2-7	-	CASSQIDREQNEQYF	TGTGCCAGCAGCCAAATCGATAGGGAACAGAACGAGCAGTACTTC
15	TRBV9	-	TRBJ2-3	-	CASSVVGGLTDTQYF	TGTGCCAGCAGCGTAGTCGGGGGATTAACAGATACGCAGTATTTT
15	TRBV11-2	TRBD2	TRBJ2-5	-	CASSLSPSGVETQYF	TGTGCCAGCAGCTTGAGTCCTAGCGGGGTGGAGACCCAGTACTTC
21	TRBV7-2	TRBD2	TRBJ2-1	-	CASSLTTTGTSGIGSYNEQFF	TGTGCCAGCAGCTTAACGACTACCGGGACTAGCGGGATAGGGTCCTACAATGAGCAGTTCTTC
16	TRBV20-1	TRBD1	TRBJ1-1	-	CSASPGQGAVNTEAFF	TGCAGTGCTTCCCCGGGACAGGGGGCGGTTAACACTGAAGCTTTCTTT
17	TRBV5-8	-	TRBJ2-1	-	CASTLLGLSHSYNGQFF	TGTGCCAGCACCCTACTCGGGCTATCGCACTCCTACAATGGGCAGTTCTTC
15	TRBV5-1	-	TRBJ2-4	-	CASSLGRQPQNIQYF	TGCGCCAGCAGCTTGGGAAGGCAGCCCCAAAACATTCAGTACTTC